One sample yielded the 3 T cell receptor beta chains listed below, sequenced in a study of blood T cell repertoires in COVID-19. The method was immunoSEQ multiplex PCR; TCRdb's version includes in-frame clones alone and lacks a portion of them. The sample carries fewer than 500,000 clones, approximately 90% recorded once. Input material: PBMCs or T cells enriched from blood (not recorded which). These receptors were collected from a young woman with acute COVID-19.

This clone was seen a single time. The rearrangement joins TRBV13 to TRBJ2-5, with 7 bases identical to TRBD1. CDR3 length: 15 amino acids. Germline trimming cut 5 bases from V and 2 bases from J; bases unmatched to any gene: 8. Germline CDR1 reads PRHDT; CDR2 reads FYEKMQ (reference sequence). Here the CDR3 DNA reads TGTGCCAGCAGCAACCGGGACAGAACACAAGAGACCCAGTACTTC. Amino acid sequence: CASSNRDRTQETQYF.

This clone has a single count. DNA of the CDR3: TGTGCCAGCAGTCGGACTAGCGGGTTCACCGGGGAGCTGTTTTTT. As protein: CASSRTSGFTGELFF. The V gene is TRBV2, the J gene TRBJ2-2; 11 bases agree with TRBD2. Germline V CDR1 and CDR2: SNHLY, FYNNEI. This CDR3 region has 15 residues. V was pared by 5 bases and J by 4 bases, with 3 bases of the junction left unmatched.

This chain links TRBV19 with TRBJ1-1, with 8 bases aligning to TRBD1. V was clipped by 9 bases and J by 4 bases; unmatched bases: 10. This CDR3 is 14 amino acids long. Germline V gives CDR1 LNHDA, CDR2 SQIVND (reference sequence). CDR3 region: CASRQGYGSTEAFF. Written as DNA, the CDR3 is TGTGCCAGCCGACAGGGGTACGGGTCCACTGAAGCTTTCTTT.